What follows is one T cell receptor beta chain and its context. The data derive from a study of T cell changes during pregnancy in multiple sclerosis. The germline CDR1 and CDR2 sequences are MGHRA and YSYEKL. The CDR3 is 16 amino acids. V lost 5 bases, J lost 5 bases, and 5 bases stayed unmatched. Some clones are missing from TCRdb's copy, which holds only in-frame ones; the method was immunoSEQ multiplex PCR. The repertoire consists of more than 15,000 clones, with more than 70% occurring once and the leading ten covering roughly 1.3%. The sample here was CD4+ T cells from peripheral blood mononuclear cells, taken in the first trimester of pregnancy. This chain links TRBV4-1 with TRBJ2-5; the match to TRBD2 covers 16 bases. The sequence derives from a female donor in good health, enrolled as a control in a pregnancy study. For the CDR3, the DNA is TGCGCCAGCAGCTCGGGACTAGCGGGGGGGCAGGAGACCCAGTACTTC. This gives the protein CASSSGLAGGQETQYF.